The 8 T cell receptor beta chains in this list originate from one sample, sequenced in a study of blood T cell repertoires in COVID-19. Profiling relied on immunoSEQ multiplex PCR, and the TCRdb table lists in-frame clones only, not all of them. The data show around 300,000 clones, around 85% seen once. The sample comprised PBMCs or T cells enriched from blood (not recorded which). The origin of the receptors is a woman aged 45-65 years who had recovered from COVID-19.

The chain is built from TRBV6-5 and TRBJ1-5; 10 positions agree with TRBD1. This CDR3 comprises 15 residues. V dropped 8 bases and J dropped 2; count of bases not matched to a gene: 6. Per the germline V gene, CDR1 is MNHEY and CDR2 is SVGAGI. CDR3 in DNA: TGTGCCAGCGGGGACAGGGGTCTTGGCAATCAGCCCCAGCATTTT. Residues: CASGDRGLGNQPQHF.

J is TRBJ2-7 and V is TRBV7-9, with D unclear. This CDR3 is built from 13 residues. The ends were cut back, 2 bases at V and 1 base at J, with 6 bases in the middle. CDR1 and CDR2 from the germline V gene are SEHNR and FQNEAQ (reference sequence). The CDR3 spells CASSLISSYEQYF. In DNA, the CDR3 is TGTGCCAGCAGCTTAATTAGTTCCTACGAGCAGTACTTC.

Here the CDR3 reads CASSLAGGITDTQYF. The CDR3 DNA follows: TGCGCCAGCAGTCTAGCGGGGGGAATCACAGATACGCAGTATTTT. The chain has TRBV10-1 and TRBJ2-3, with 11 bases matching TRBD2. Germline values: CDR1 WNHNN, CDR2 SYGVQD (reference sequence). CDR3 length equals 15 residues. The trim removed 5 bases at V and 2 bases at J, leaving 3 bases unmatched.

The chain employs TRBV4-1 and TRBJ2-5, with 9 bases matching TRBD2. This CDR3 has 16 residues. The V segment lost 0 bases and the J segment 10 bases; nucleotides outside the gene matches: 12. CDR1 and CDR2 (germline): MGHRA, YSYEKL. CDR3 sequence reads: CASSQETLAGSFGQYF. Here the CDR3 DNA reads TGCGCCAGCAGCCAAGAAACTCTAGCGGGGTCCTTTGGCCAGTACTTC.

This sequence joins TRBV5-1 and TRBJ2-2; 7 bases fit TRBD2. The CDR3 is 13 amino acids. V lost 5 bases, J lost 7 bases, and 5 bases stayed unmatched. Germline V gene sequence: CDR1 SGHRS, CDR2 YFSETQ. CDR3 amino acids: CASRGGRVGELFF. The CDR3 region has the DNA TGCGCCAGCAGAGGCGGGAGAGTCGGGGAGCTGTTTTTT.

This clone appeared once. J is TRBJ1-5 and V is TRBV28; D may be TRBD1 (5 bases). This CDR3 has 13 residues. Trimming stripped 6 bases from V and 9 bases from J, with 15 bases between. Germline V gives CDR1 MDHEN, CDR2 SYDVKM. CDR3 loop: CASSSGLPPPQHF. CDR3 sequence (DNA): TGTGCCAGCAGCTCAGGGCTACCGCCGCCCCAGCATTTT.

The chain recombines TRBV30 with TRBJ2-1; possibly TRBD2 for D (6 bases). The CDR3 sequence is 13 residues long. Germline CDR1 and CDR2: GTSNPN and SVGIG (reference sequence). Trimming cost V 5 bases and J 7 bases, with 15 bases left between them. The chain's CDR3 is CAWDPVRGNEQFF. In DNA, the CDR3 is TGTGCCTGGGACCCGGTGCGGGGTAATGAGCAGTTCTTC.

The J gene is TRBJ2-7, the V gene TRBV5-6; 9 bases align to TRBD1. CDR1 and CDR2 (germline): SGHDT, YYEEEE. Unmatched junction bases numbered 7, after V lost 2 bases and J lost 4 bases. CDR3 size: 15 residues. The CDR3 DNA sequence: TGTGCCAGCAGCTTCCGGGACAGGGAGAGATACGAGCAGTACTTC. Amino acids: CASSFRDRERYEQYF.